The 2 T cell receptor beta chains below come from one sample, sequenced in a study of identical twins. TCRdb fed the 5' RACE reads into MiXCR, producing one record per CDR3 protein. The sample shows around 100,000 distinct CDR3 sequences, roughly 6% of them seen only once. Sequenced: memory T cells sorted from blood. These receptors were taken from a woman aged 50 to 60 in good health.

This clonotype has at least ten counts. The chain links TRBV5-1 to TRBJ1-1; TRBD1 aligns across 7 bases. The V segment lost 4 bases and the J segment 7 bases; nucleotides outside the gene matches: 7. Germline V gene lookup returns CDR1 SGHRS and CDR2 YFSETQ. This CDR3 contains 13 residues. In nucleotides, the CDR3 is TGCGCCAGCAGCCCCACAGGGGCTAATGAAGCTTTCTTT. Residues: CASSPTGANEAFF.

The gene calls are TRBV5-1 and TRBJ2-1, with 7 bases fitting TRBD2. The ends lost 0 bases at V and 7 bases at J; junction bases unmatched: 7. CDR1 and CDR2 from the germline V gene are SGHRS and YFSETQ. The CDR3 covers 15 residues. CDR3 coding DNA: TGCGCCAGCAGCTTGGAACCGGGACTAATAAATGAGCAGTTCTTC. Protein: CASSLEPGLINEQFF.